The rows below give T cell receptor beta chains drawn from one sample of a study of T-cell memory formation after mild COVID-19. One entry per CDR3 protein results from TCRdb running MiXCR on the 5' RACE reads. The sample lists roughly 110,000 distinct CDR3 sequences, 9.5% to 15% seen once, with about 27% in the top ten. Source material: PBMCs or a T cell subset sorted from them (not recorded which). These receptor sequences come from an adult woman who had mild COVID-19 (a few samples of this study predate the infection). Cell type and time point are not known. Both conserved end residues are part of each CDR3. The order of the fields is D gene, J gene, CDR3 length, V gene, clone size, CDR3 DNA, CDR3 protein. The D gene is left open where the match is weak. Clone size is not always given. Where it is, it says once, few, many or a class for expanded clones.

D: NA
J: TRBJ2-5
length: 13
V: TRBV5-1
size: many
DNA: TGCGCCAGCAGCGGGGGGCGGAAAGAGACCCAGTACTTC
CDR3: CASSGGRKETQYF

D: TRBD1
J: TRBJ2-3
length: 18
V: TRBV6-5
size: NA
DNA: TGTGCCAGCAGTCAACAGGGGGCCTGGGAGGGGAGCACAGATACGCAGTATTTT
CDR3: CASSQQGAWEGSTDTQYF

D: NA
J: TRBJ2-1
length: 15
V: TRBV7-2
size: NA
DNA: TGTGCCAGCAGCTCCCCGGACCCGGGCCCAAATGAGCAGTTCTTC
CDR3: CASSSPDPGPNEQFF

D: NA
J: TRBJ1-4
length: 13
V: TRBV3-1
size: NA
DNA: TGTGCCAGCAGCCACCCCCTCTCCGAAAAACTGTTTTTT
CDR3: CASSHPLSEKLFF

D: NA
J: TRBJ2-5
length: 14
V: TRBV6-5
size: NA
DNA: TGTGCCAGCAGTTACCAGGGGCGGCAAGAGACCCAGTACTTC
CDR3: CASSYQGRQETQYF

D: TRBD2
J: TRBJ2-1
length: 15
V: TRBV7-9
size: few
DNA: TGTGCCAGCATAGGACTAGCGGGGGGGCTCAATGAGCAGTTCTTC
CDR3: CASIGLAGGLNEQFF

D: TRBD1
J: TRBJ2-5
length: 17
V: TRBV24-1
size: NA
DNA: TGTGCCACCAGTGATTTGTCTGCTGGGACAGCTCAAGAGACCCAGTACTTC
CDR3: CATSDLSAGTAQETQYF

D: NA
J: TRBJ1-5
length: 13
V: TRBV19
size: NA
DNA: TGTGCCAGTAGTACAGGGAGCAATCAGCCCCAGCATTTT
CDR3: CASSTGSNQPQHF

D: NA
J: TRBJ2-5
length: 15
V: TRBV15
size: NA
DNA: TGTGCCACCAGCAGGCTAGATACTAAGGGGGAGACCCAGTACTTC
CDR3: CATSRLDTKGETQYF

D: NA
J: TRBJ2-7
length: 11
V: TRBV23-1
size: few
DNA: TGCGCCAGGACACTCTCCTACGAGCAGTACTTC
CDR3: CARTLSYEQYF

D: NA
J: TRBJ1-2
length: 15
V: TRBV4-2
size: few
DNA: TGTGCCAGCAGCCAAGTTGGCGGGCCAGGCTATGGCTACACCTTC
CDR3: CASSQVGGPGYGYTF

D: TRBD1
J: TRBJ1-6
length: 15
V: TRBV19
size: few
DNA: TGTGCCAGTAGTCGTGGGACAGGGGGCAATTCACCCCTCCACTTT
CDR3: CASSRGTGGNSPLHF

D: NA
J: TRBJ1-1
length: 14
V: TRBV5-1
size: NA
DNA: TGCGCCAGCAGCCCAGGGGCATCGGACACTGAAGCTTTCTTT
CDR3: CASSPGASDTEAFF

D: NA
J: TRBJ1-1
length: 13
V: TRBV7-2
size: NA
DNA: TGTGCCAGCAGCTTAGCGGGGCGGCTTGAAGCTTTCTTT
CDR3: CASSLAGRLEAFF

D: NA
J: TRBJ2-7
length: 14
V: TRBV27
size: few
DNA: TGTGCCAGCAGTACTGTCGGGGGAAGCTACGAGCAGTACTTC
CDR3: CASSTVGGSYEQYF

D: NA
J: TRBJ2-7
length: 13
V: TRBV27
size: medium-sized
DNA: TGTGCCAGCAGAATGTTGAACTCCTACGAGCAGTACTTC
CDR3: CASRMLNSYEQYF

D: NA
J: TRBJ2-5
length: 15
V: TRBV9
size: few
DNA: TGTGCCAGCACCCCTAGGCGAGCTTCCCAAGAGACCCAGTACTTC
CDR3: CASTPRRASQETQYF

D: NA
J: TRBJ2-7
length: 14
V: TRBV24-1
size: few
DNA: TGTGCCACCAGTGAAGGATTTGGCCGTACGGAGCAGTACTTC
CDR3: CATSEGFGRTEQYF

D: NA
J: TRBJ1-3
length: 15
V: TRBV7-6
size: NA
DNA: TGTGCCAGCAGCTCCCCCGCGGGGGTAGGAAACACCATATATTTT
CDR3: CASSSPAGVGNTIYF

D: TRBD2
J: TRBJ2-3
length: 17
V: TRBV12-3/TRBV12-4
size: few
DNA: TGTGCCACCCGAGGGGCGGGGGGACGCTCTAGCACAGATACGCAGTATTTT
CDR3: CATRGAGGRSSTDTQYF